Reported below is one T cell receptor (beta chain). Its antigen is unknown. The source of the sample is a study of neoadjuvant nivolumab and ipilimumab in lung cancer. Study results and limitations: TCR richness and clonality were higher in tumors than adjacent uninvolved lung. Only two of four nivolumab-treated tumors gained richness and clonality by surgery. Higher pretherapy blood TCR richness went with higher resected-tumor richness. Only a single major-pathologic-response sample was available for clonality analysis.

The repertoire was sequenced with immunoSEQ multiplex PCR; TCRdb's copy has only in-frame clones and lacks some. The table lists 15,000 to 20,000 clones, roughly three quarters of them singletons. Germline CDR1 is KGHSH and CDR2 is LQKENI. The V and J ends lost 2 bases and 5 bases, in that order; junction bases with no gene match: 6. CDR3 length equals 16 residues. The sequencing here drew on tumor tissue, taken after neoadjuvant nivolumab, alone or with ipilimumab, at or shortly before surgery. The chain recombines TRBV18 with TRBJ1-6, with 7 bases matching TRBD1. The sequence derives from an adult with non-small cell lung cancer. The CDR3 is CASSPTSQGDNSPLHF. The CDR3 nucleotides are TGTGCCAGCTCACCAACCTCGCAGGGGGATAATTCACCCCTCCACTTT.